This TCR beta chain was observed in a study of T cell changes during pregnancy in multiple sclerosis. The count of this clone is one. The CDR3 has 15 amino acids. Looked up from germline, CDR1 is MNHEY and CDR2 is SVGAGI. Trimming cost V 3 bases and J 6 bases, with 17 bases left between them. Generated by immunoSEQ multiplex PCR, the TCRdb table keeps only in-frame clones and is missing some. The profile shows around 92,000 clones, 90% to 95% of them singletons. The sequencing here drew on peripheral blood, taken in the third trimester of pregnancy. This chain links TRBV6-5 with TRBJ1-1, with D uncertain. This sequence originates from a female donor with multiple sclerosis, enrolled in a pregnancy study. For the CDR3, the DNA is TGTGCCAGCAGTTATAATTGGGTTTCGGGAGCTGAAGCTTTCTTT. As protein: CASSYNWVSGAEAFF.